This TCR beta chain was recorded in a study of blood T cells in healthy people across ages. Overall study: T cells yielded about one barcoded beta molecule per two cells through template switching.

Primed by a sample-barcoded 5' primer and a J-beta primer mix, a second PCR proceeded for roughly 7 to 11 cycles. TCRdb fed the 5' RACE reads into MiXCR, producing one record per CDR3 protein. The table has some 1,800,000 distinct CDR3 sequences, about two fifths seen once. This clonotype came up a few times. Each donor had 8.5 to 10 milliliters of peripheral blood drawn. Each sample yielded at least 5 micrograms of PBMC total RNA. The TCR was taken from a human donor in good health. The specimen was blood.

DNA for the CDR3: TGTGCCAGCAGCGTCTTTAATGGTGAGCAGTTCTTC. Protein product: CASSVFNGEQFF. This sequence joins TRBV9 and TRBJ2-1; D is unclear. The CDR3 runs to 12 residues. Trimming left V 2 bases short and J 9 bases short, with 9 bases between. Germline loops: CDR1 SGDLS, CDR2 YYNGEE.